These T cell receptor beta chains were read from a single sample in a study of cytomegalovirus exposure and HLA in healthy donors. Assay: immunoSEQ multiplex PCR; the TCRdb copy retains only in-frame clones and omits some. The sample includes around 69,000 clones, roughly two thirds of them seen just once. Sequencing was performed on PBMCs. These receptors were collected from a middle-aged man in good health and CMV-seropositive. Each CDR3 is given without its conserved first and last residue. Fields, in order: J gene, V gene, CDR3 protein.

TRBJ1-6,TRBV5-6,ASSLIQGDSYNSPLH
TRBJ1-1,TRBV7-2,ASSLDRWNTEAF
TRBJ1-1,TRBV18,ASSETGGFTEAF
TRBJ2-7,TRBV5-1,ASSLGRQRYEQY
TRBJ2-5,TRBV12-5,ASAPPGGAGETQY
TRBJ2-1,TRBV6-1,ASSEQGAYNEQF
TRBJ2-1,TRBV7-8,ASSLVGLAGGNNEQF
TRBJ2-1,TRBV28,ASSFYRGDNEQF
TRBJ2-5,TRBV5-5,ASSFGIQETQY
TRBJ1-1,TRBV6-5,ASSYSSSLNTEAF
TRBJ2-2,TRBV7-3,ASSLQGPGTGELF
TRBJ1-2,TRBV6-1,ASRGQGALGYT
TRBJ2-5,TRBV5-1,ASYGQGRGETQY
TRBJ2-3,TRBV6-1,ASSDQGQGGDTQY
TRBJ1-1,TRBV4-2,ASSQEGQVNTEAF
TRBJ2-7,TRBV6-1,ASSGGTGSPYEQY
.,TRBV6-5,ASRVGRTGAYEQY